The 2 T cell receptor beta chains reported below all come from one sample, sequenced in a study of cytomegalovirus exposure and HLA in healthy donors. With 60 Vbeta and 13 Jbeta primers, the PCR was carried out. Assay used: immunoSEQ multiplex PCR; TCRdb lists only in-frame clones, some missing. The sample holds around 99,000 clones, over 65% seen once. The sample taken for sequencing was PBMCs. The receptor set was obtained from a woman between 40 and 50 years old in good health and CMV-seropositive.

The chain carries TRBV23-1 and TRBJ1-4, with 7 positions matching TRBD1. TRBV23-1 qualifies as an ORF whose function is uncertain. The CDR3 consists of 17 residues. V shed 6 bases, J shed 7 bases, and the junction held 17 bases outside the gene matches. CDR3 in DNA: TGCGCCAGCAGATTCCGGGACAGCTTCATTTTCCGTGAAAAACTGTTTTTT. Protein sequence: CASRFRDSFIFREKLFF.

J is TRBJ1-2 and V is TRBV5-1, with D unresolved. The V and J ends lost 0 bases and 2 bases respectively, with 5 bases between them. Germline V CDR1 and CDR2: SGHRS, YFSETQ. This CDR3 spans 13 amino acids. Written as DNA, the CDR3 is TGCGCCAGCAGCTTGGTCGGGAACTATGGCTACACCTTC. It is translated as CASSLVGNYGYTF.